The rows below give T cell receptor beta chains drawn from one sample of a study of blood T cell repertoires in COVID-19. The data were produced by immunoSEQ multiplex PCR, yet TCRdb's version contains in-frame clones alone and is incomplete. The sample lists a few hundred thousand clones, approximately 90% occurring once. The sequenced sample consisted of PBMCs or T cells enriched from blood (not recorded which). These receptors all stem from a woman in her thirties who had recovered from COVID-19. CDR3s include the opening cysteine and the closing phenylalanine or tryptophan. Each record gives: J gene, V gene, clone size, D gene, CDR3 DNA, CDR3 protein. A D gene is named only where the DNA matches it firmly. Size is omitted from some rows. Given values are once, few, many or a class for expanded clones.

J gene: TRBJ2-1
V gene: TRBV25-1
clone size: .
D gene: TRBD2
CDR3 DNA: TGTGCCAGCAGCTTCAAGGGACTAGCGGGGGCCCCCAATGAGCAGTTCTTC
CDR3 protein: CASSFKGLAGAPNEQFF

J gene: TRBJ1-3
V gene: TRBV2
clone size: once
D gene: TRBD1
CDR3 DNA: TGTGCCAGCAGTATGGGACAGGGTGGAGGTGGAAACACCATATATTTT
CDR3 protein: CASSMGQGGGGNTIYF

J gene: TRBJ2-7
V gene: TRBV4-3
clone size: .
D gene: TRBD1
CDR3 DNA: TGCGCCAGCAGCCATGGGAGGGACAGGGCGGACGAGCAGTACTTC
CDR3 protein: CASSHGRDRADEQYF

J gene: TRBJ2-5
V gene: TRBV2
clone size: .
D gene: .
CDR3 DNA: TGTGCCAGCACACGGGACTTACAAGAGACCCAGTACTTC
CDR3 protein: CASTRDLQETQYF

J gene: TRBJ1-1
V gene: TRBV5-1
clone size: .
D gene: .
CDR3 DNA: TGCGCCAGCAGCTTGGAACAGGCAACGAACACTGAAGCTTTCTTT
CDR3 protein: CASSLEQATNTEAFF

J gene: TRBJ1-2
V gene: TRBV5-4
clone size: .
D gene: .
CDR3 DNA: TGTGCCAGCAGCTTGGACTCAGGGCCTCGAGTCTACACCTTC
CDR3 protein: CASSLDSGPRVYTF

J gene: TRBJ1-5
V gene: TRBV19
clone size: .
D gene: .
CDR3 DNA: TGTGCCAGTAGCAGGGTGGGGGGACCTAGCAATCAGCCCCAGCATTTT
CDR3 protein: CASSRVGGPSNQPQHF

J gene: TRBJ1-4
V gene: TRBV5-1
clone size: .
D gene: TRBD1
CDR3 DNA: TGCGCCAGCAGCAGCAGGGACAGGGTAAATGAAAAACTGTTTTTT
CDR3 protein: CASSSRDRVNEKLFF

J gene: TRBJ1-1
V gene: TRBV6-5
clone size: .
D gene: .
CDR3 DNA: TGTGCCAGCAGCTGGGGGGGCTCCAACACTGAAGCTTTCTTT
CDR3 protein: CASSWGGSNTEAFF

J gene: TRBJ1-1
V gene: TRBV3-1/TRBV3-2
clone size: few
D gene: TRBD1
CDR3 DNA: TGTGCCAGCAGCCGACAGGGTCCGAACACTGAAGCTTTCTTT
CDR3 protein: CASSRQGPNTEAFF

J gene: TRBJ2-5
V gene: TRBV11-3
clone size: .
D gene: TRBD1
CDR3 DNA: TGTGCCAGCAGCTTAGAGTGGGACAGGTCGCAAGAGACCCAGTACTTC
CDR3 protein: CASSLEWDRSQETQYF

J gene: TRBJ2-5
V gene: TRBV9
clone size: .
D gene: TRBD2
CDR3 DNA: TGTGCCAGCTCTAGCGGGGGACAAGAGACCCAGTACTTC
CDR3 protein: CASSSGGQETQYF

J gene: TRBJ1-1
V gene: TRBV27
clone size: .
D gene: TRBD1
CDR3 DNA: TGTGCCAGCAGTCCCCGGACAGGAGGGTACACTGAAGCTTTCTTT
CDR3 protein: CASSPRTGGYTEAFF

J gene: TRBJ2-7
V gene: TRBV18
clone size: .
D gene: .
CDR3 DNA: TGTGCCAGCTCACCACGGTCGGGAACCTACGAGCAGTACTTC
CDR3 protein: CASSPRSGTYEQYF

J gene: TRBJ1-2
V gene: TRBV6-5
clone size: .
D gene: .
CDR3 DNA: TGTGCCAGCAGTCTACGGACAGAAACTAACTATGGCTACACCTTC
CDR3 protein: CASSLRTETNYGYTF

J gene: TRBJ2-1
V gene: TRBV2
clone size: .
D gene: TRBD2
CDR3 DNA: TGTGCCAGCAGTGGACCCGGGGGGGCCATTCCTGAGCAGTTCTTC
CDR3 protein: CASSGPGGAIPEQFF

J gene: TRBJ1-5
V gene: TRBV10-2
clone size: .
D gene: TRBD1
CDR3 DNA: TGCGCCAGCAGTCCAACAGGGGGCAATCAGCCCCAGCATTTT
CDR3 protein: CASSPTGGNQPQHF

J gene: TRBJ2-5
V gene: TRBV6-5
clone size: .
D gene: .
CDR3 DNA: TGTGCCAGCACCCCCAGGGTCGGGGAGACCCAGTACTTC
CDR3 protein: CASTPRVGETQYF

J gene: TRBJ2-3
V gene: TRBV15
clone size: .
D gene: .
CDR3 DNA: TGTGCCACCAGCAGAGTGTTCCCAGGGCTCACAGATACGCAGTATTTT
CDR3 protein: CATSRVFPGLTDTQYF

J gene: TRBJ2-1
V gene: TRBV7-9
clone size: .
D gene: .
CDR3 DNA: TGTGCCAGCAGCCTCCTAGCTGTATCCTACAATGAGCAGTTCTTC
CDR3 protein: CASSLLAVSYNEQFF

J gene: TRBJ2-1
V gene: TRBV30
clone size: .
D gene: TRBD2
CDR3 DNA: TGTGCCTGGAGCCCACCGGCGGGGGGGTACAATGAGCAGTTCTTC
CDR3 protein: CAWSPPAGGYNEQFF

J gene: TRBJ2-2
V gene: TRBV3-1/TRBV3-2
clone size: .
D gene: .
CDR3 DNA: TGTGCCAGCAGCGTCGAGCAACCCGTCGGGGAGCTGTTTTTT
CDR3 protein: CASSVEQPVGELFF